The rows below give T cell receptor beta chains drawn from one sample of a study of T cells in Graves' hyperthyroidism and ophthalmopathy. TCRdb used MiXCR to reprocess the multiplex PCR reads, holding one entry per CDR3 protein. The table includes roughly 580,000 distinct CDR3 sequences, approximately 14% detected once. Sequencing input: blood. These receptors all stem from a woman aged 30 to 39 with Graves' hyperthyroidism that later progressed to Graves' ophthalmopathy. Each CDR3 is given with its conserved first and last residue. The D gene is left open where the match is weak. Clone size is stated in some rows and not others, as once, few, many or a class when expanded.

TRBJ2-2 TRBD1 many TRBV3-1 TGTGCCAGCAGCCAAGACTCGGGGACAGGCACCGGGGAGCTGTTTTTT CASSQDSGTGTGELFF
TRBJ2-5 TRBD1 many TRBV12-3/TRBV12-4 TGTGCCAGCAAACCGGGACAGAGGGTTGATGTTTTGGAGACCCAGTACTTC CASKPGQRVDVLETQYF
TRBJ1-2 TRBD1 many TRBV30 TGTGCCTGGAGTGGGGAGCCGACAGGGGGCTATGGCTACACCTTC CAWSGEPTGGYGYTF
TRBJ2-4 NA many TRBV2 TGTGCCAGCGGGGGGTCCACATGGGACATTCAGTACTTC CASGGSTWDIQYF
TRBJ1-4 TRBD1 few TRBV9 TGTGCCAGCAGCGCCGGGACAGGCGCAACTAATGAAAAACTGTTTTTT CASSAGTGATNEKLFF
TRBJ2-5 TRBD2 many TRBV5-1 TGCGCCAGCACGACGGGGGGGTCTGAGACCCAGTACTTC CASTTGGSETQYF
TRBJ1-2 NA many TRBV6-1 TGTGCCAGCACCCCCGAGACTAACTATGGCTACACCTTC CASTPETNYGYTF
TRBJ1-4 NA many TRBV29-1 TGCAGCGCCCTCACGGCCCCGAATGAAAAACTGTTTTTT CSALTAPNEKLFF
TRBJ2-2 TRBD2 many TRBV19 TGTGCCAGTAGTCTAGCGGACTTACGACGAGTGGGGGAGCTGTTTTTT CASSLADLRRVGELFF
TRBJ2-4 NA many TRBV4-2 TGTGCCAGCAGCCAACCGGGACACCAAAACATTCAGTACTTC CASSQPGHQNIQYF
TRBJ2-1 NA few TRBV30 TGTGCCTGGATACCGGGACTGAACAATGAGCAGTTCTTC CAWIPGLNNEQFF
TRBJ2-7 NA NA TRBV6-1 TGTGCCAGCAGGCTTACCCGGGACACGCTGGTCAACGAGCAGTACTTC CASRLTRDTLVNEQYF
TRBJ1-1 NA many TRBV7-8 TGTGCCAGCAGCTTAGCGGGTTCAGGGGCGGTTAGGAACACTGAAGCTTTCTTT CASSLAGSGAVRNTEAFF
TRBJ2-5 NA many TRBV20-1 TGCAGTGCTAGAGTTCGTGGGGGAGGTGAGACCCAGTACTTC CSARVRGGGETQYF
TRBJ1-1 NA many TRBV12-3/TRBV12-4 TGTGCCAGCAGTAAAGGACATCCGATTATGAACACTGAAGCTTTCTTT CASSKGHPIMNTEAFF
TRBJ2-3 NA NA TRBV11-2 TGTGCCAGCAGCCACTACCTAGGGTCCACAGATACGCAGTATTTT CASSHYLGSTDTQYF
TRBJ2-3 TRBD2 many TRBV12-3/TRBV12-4 TGTGCCAGCAGTGGACTAGCGGGAGGGCCGGGAGATACGCAGTATTTT CASSGLAGGPGDTQYF
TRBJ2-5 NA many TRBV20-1 TGCAGTGCTGATAGGGGAAAAGAGACCCAGTACTTC CSADRGKETQYF
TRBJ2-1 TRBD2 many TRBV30 TGTGCCTGGGGACAAGGGACTAGCCCCTACAATGAGCAGTTCTTC CAWGQGTSPYNEQFF
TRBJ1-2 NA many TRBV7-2 TGTGCCAGCAGCCCACAGACTAACTATGGCTACACCTTC CASSPQTNYGYTF
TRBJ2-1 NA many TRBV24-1 TGTGCCACCAGTGATTTTAAGTCGGCCAGGAGCTACAATGAGCAGTTCTTC CATSDFKSARSYNEQFF
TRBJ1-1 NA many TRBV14 TGTGCCAGCAGCCACAACAGGGCCCCGAGGACTGAAGCTTTCTTT CASSHNRAPRTEAFF
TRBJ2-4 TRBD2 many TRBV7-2 TGTGCCAGCAGCTTGGCTAGCGGGACCAAAAACATTCAGTACTTC CASSLASGTKNIQYF
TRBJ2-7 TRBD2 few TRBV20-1 TGCAGTGCTAGAGATCCAGGGGCTAGCGGGAGGGGGGGGGCCTACGAGCAGTACTTC CSARDPGASGRGGAYEQYF
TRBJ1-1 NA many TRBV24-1 TGTGCCACCAGTGATCCCGACACTGAAGCTTTCTTT CATSDPDTEAFF
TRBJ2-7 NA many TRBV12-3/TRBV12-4 TGTGCCAGCAGTTTTATTAACGAGCAGTACTTC CASSFINEQYF
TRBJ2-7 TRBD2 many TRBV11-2 TGTGCCAGCAGCCCCTGGGGGACTAGCGGATCCTACGAGCAGTACTTC CASSPWGTSGSYEQYF
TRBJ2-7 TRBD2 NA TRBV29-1 TGCAGCGTTGCCTCCGGTAGCGGGAGGAACTACGAGCAGTACTTC CSVASGSGRNYEQYF
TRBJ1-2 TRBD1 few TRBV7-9 TGTGCCAGGGCGGCAGGGGGCTATGGCTACACCTTC CARAAGGYGYTF
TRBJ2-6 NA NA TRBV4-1 TGCGCCAGCAGCCAAATGACGTCTGGGGCCAACGTCCTGACTTTC CASSQMTSGANVLTF
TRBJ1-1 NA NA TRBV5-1 TGCGCCAGCTCGGAAGCGGGAACTAACACTGAAGCTTTCTTT CASSEAGTNTEAFF
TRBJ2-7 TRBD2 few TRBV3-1 TGTGCCAGCAGCCAAGTTGGGCCTGGGACTAGCGGGAACCACGAGCAGTACTTC CASSQVGPGTSGNHEQYF
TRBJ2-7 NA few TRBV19 TGTGCCAGTAGTATTGAGGGGCAGACGGAATCCTACGAGCAGTACTTC CASSIEGQTESYEQYF
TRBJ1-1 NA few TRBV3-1 TGTGCCAGCAGCCAAATGGCAGGGAAGGGAAGCACTGAAGCTTTCTTT CASSQMAGKGSTEAFF
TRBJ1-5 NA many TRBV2 TGTGCCAGCAGGGGACGACTATCGGACCAGCCCCAGCATTTT CASRGRLSDQPQHF
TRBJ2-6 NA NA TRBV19 TGTGCCAGTAGTATAAAGGGGCCCACAAGCTCTGGGGCCAACGTCCTGACTTTC CASSIKGPTSSGANVLTF
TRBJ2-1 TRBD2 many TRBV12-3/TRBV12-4 TGTGCCAGCAGTTCGGGACTAGAGGCACCGAATGAGCAGTTCTTC CASSSGLEAPNEQFF
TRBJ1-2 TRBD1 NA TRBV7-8 TGTGCCAGCACCATGACGGGGGACAGAAGTCCCTATGGCTACACCTTC CASTMTGDRSPYGYTF
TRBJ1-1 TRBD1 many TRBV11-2 TGTGCCAGCAGCTCGCAGACAGGGGGCTACGAAGCTTTCTTT CASSSQTGGYEAFF
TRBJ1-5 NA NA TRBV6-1 TGTGCCAGCACAACACAAGCCCCTGGGCCCCAGCATTTT CASTTQAPGPQHF
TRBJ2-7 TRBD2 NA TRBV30 TGTGCCTGGAGTGGACTAGCGGGAGTACTAGGGGCCGAGCAGTACTTC CAWSGLAGVLGAEQYF
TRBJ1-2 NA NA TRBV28 TGTGCCAGCAGTTGGGGAGAGGTGGATGGCTACACCTTC CASSWGEVDGYTF
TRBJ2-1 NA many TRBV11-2 TGTGCCAGCAGCTTAGGTGCAGGGGAGCAGTTCTTC CASSLGAGEQFF